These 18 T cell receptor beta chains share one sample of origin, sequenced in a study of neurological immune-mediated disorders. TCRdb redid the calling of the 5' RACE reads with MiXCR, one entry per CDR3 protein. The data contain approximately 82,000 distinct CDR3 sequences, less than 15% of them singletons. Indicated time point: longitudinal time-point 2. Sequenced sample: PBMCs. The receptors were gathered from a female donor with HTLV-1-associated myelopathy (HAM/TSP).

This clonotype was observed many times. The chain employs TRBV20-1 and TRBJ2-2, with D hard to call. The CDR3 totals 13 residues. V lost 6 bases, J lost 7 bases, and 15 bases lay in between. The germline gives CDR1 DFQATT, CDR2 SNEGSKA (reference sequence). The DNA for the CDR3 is TGCAGTGCCGACTCCCGGAAGGGCGGGGAGCTGTTTTTT. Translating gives CSADSRKGGELFF.

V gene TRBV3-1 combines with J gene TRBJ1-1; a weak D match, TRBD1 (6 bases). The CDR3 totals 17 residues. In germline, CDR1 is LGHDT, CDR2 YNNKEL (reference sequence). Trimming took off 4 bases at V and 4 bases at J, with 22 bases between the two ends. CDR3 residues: CASSLIGGGSRGTEAFF. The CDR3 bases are TGTGCCAGCAGCCTGATAGGGGGGGGATCTCGAGGCACTGAAGCTTTCTTT. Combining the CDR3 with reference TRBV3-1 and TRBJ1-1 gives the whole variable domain DTAVSQTPKYLVTQMGNDKSIKCEQNLGHDTMYWYKQDSKKFLKIMFSYNNKELIINETVPNRFSPKSPDKAHLNLHINSLELGDSAVYFCASSLIGGGSRGTEAFFGQGTRLTVV.

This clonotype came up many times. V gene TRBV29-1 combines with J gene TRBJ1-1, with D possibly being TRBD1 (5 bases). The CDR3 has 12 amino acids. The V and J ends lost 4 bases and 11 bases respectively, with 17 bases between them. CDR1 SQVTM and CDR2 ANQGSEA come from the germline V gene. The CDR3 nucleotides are TGCAGCGTTGTCTCGGGGCAAACCGTGGCTTTCTTT. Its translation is CSVVSGQTVAFF.

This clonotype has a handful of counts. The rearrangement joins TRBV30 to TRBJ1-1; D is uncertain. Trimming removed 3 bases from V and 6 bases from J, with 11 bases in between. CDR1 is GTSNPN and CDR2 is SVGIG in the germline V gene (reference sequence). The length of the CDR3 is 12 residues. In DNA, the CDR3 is TGTGCCTGGAGGCCGTATCGGGCTGAAGCTTTCTTT. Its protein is CAWRPYRAEAFF.

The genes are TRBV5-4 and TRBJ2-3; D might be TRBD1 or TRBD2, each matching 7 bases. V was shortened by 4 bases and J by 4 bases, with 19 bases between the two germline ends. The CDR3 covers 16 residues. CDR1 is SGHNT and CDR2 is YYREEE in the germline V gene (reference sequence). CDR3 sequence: CASSPNFQGGADTQYF. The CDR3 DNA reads TGTGCCAGCAGCCCGAACTTCCAGGGGGGGGCAGATACGCAGTATTTT.

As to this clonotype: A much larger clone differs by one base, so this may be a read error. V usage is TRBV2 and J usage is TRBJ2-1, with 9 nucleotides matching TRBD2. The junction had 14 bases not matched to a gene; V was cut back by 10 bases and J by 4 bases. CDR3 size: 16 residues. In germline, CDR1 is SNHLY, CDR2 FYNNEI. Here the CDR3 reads CANITRRGGEYNEQFF. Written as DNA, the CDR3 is TGTGCCAACATAACGAGGCGGGGGGGAGAGTACAATGAGCAGTTCTTC.

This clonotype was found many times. The CDR3 sequence: CASSSQGALPSGANVLTF. The CDR3 DNA reads as TGTGCCAGCAGTTCACAGGGGGCATTGCCCTCTGGGGCCAACGTCCTGACTTTC. This chain connects TRBV27 to TRBJ2-6; 9 bases line up with TRBD1. Trimming removed 4 bases from V and 0 bases from J; junction bases left unmatched: 7. The germline CDR1 and CDR2 sequences are MNHEY and SMNVEV (reference sequence). This CDR3 is 18 amino acids long. Using reference TRBV27 and TRBJ2-6 for the parts outside the CDR3, the full variable domain is EAQVTQNPRYLITVTGKKLTVTCSQNMNHEYMSWYRQDPGLGLRQIYYSMNVEVTDKGDVPEGYKVSRKEKRNFPLILESPSPNQTSLYFCASSSQGALPSGANVLTFGAGSRLTVL.

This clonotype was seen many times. The CDR3 reads CASSNQGADTQYF. The CDR3 DNA sequence: TGCGCCAGCAGCAATCAGGGGGCAGATACGCAGTATTTT. The chain is built from TRBV5-1 and TRBJ2-3, with TRBD1 matching 7 bases. After removal of 4 bases from V and 4 bases from J, the junction contained 3 bases not matched to a gene. The CDR3 has 13 amino acids. The V gene's germline CDR1 is SGHRS and CDR2 YFSETQ.

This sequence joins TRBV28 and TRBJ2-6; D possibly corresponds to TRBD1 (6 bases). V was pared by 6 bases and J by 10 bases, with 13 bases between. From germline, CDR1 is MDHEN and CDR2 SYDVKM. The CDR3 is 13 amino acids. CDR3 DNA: TGTGCCAGCAGGCTGCCCGGGACAAACGTCCTGACTTTC. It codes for CASRLPGTNVLTF.

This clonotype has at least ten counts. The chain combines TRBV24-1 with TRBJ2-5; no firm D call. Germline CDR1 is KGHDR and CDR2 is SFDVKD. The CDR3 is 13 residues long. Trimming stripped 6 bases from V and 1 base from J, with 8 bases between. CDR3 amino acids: CATSSAGQETQYF. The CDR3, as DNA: TGTGCCACCAGTTCGGCAGGCCAAGAGACCCAGTACTTC.

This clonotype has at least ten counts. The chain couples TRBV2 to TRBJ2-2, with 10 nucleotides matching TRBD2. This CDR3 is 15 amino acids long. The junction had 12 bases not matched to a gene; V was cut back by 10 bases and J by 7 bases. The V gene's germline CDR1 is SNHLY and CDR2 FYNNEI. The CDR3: CATQRGGRYVGELFF. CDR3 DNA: TGTGCCACCCAGCGGGGGGGCCGTTACGTCGGGGAGCTGTTTTTT.

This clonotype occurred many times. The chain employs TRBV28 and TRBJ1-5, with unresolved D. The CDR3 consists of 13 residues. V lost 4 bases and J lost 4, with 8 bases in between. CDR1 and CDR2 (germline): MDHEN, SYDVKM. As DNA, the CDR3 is TGTGCCAGCAGTTCTGAGACAAATCAGCCCCAGCATTTT. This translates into CASSSETNQPQHF.

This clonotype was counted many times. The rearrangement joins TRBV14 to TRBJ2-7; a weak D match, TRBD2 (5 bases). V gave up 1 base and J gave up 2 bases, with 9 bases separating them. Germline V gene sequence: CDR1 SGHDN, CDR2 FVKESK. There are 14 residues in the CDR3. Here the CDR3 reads CASSQGRGAYEQYF. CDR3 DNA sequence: TGTGCCAGCAGCCAAGGTCGGGGTGCCTACGAGCAGTACTTC. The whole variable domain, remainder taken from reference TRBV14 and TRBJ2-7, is EAGVTQFPSHSVIEKGQTVTLRCDPISGHDNLYWYRRVMGKEIKFLLHFVKESKQDESGMPNNRFLAERTGGTYSTLKVQPAELEDSGVYFCASSQGRGAYEQYFGPGTRLTVT.

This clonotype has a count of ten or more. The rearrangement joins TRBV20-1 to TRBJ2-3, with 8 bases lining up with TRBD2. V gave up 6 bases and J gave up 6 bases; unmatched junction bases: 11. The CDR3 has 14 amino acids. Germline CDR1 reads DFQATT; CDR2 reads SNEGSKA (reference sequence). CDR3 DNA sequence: TGCAGTGCCCGCCGGGCGGGGGGATCCGATACGCAGTATTTT. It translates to CSARRAGGSDTQYF.

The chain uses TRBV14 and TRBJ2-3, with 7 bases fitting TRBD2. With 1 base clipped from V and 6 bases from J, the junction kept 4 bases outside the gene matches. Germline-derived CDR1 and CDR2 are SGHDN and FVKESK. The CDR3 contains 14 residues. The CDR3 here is CASSQVAGLDTQYF. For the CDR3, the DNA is TGTGCCAGCAGCCAAGTAGCGGGCCTGGATACGCAGTATTTT.

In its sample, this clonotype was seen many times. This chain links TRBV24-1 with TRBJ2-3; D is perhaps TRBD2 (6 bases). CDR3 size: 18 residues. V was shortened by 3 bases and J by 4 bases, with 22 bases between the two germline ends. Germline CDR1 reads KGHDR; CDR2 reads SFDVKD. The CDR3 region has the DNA TGTGCCACCAGTGATCCAATGATGGACCGGCGGGGTCCAGATACGCAGTATTTT. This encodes CATSDPMMDRRGPDTQYF.

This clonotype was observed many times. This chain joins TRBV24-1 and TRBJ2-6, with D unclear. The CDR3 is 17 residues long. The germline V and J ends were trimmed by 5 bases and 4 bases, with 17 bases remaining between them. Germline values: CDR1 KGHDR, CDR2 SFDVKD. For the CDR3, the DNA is TGTGCCACCAGTGGCCTTCCCCGGGCTTCCGGGGCCAACGTCCTGACTTTC. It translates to CATSGLPRASGANVLTF.

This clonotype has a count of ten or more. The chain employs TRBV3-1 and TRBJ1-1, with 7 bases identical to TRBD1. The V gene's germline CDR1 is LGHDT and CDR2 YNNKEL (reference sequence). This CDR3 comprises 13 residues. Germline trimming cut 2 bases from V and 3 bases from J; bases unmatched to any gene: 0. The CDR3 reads CASSQQGDTEAFF. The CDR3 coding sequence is TGTGCCAGCAGCCAACAGGGGGACACTGAAGCTTTCTTT. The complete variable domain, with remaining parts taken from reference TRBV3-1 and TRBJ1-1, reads DTAVSQTPKYLVTQMGNDKSIKCEQNLGHDTMYWYKQDSKKFLKIMFSYNNKELIINETVPNRFSPKSPDKAHLNLHINSLELGDSAVYFCASSQQGDTEAFFGQGTRLTVV.